One T cell receptor beta chain is described in this entry. The antigen is unknown. V trimming: 4 bases; J trimming: 14 bases; junction bases outside the gene matches: 9. The CDR3 is 12 residues long. Germline V gene sequence: CDR1 SGHRS, CDR2 YFSETQ. Profiling relied on immunoSEQ multiplex PCR, and the TCRdb table lists in-frame clones only, not all of them. The sample lists about 60,000 clones; around 83% were seen once. The sample belongs to a study of a mutant IDH1 vaccine in newly diagnosed glioma. Study-wide context: The initiation of vaccination occurred 4-6 weeks after radiotherapy alone, or with temozolomide cycles. V12 took place at week 35, and V13 at week 47. Study outcomes and limitations: A vaccine-induced immune response developed in about 94% of the patients.

Time point reported: week 47, end of study. Vaccination used 300 ug of mutant IDH1 20-mer peptide per dose, with topical imiquimod. There were eight vaccinations for patients, given in weeks 1, 3, 5, 7, 11, 15, 19 and 23. The input for sequencing was PBMCs, taken from a glioma patient whose treatment included an IDH1 peptide vaccine. The receptor was derived from a woman aged 50 to 65 with glioma. This chain links TRBV5-1 with TRBJ2-1; 7 bases match TRBD1. The CDR3 loop is CASSAGQDKKFF. The CDR3, as DNA: TGCGCCAGCAGCGCCGGACAGGATAAGAAGTTCTTC.